These 2 T cell receptor beta chains originate from one sample sequenced in a study of blood T cell repertoires in COVID-19. TCRdb's table, derived via immunoSEQ multiplex PCR, lists solely in-frame clones and lacks some. The sample has around 72,000 clones, roughly 83% seen once. Sequencing was carried out using peripheral blood. Every receptor here comes from a woman at least 80 years old with acute or convalescent COVID-19.

The chain carries TRBV7-2 and TRBJ2-1; 13 positions agree with TRBD2. Germline-derived CDR1 and CDR2 are SGHTA and FQGNSA. The V segment lost 5 bases and the J segment 10 bases; nucleotides outside the gene matches: 2. The CDR3 has 13 residues. The CDR3 nucleotides are TGTGCCAGCAGCGCGGGACTAGCGGGAGAGCAGTTCTTC. Translating it yields CASSAGLAGEQFF. The full variable domain, its missing parts supplied by reference TRBV7-2 and TRBJ2-1, is GAGVSQSPSNKVTEKGKDVELRCDPISGHTALYWYRQSLGQGLEFLIYFQGNSAPDKSGLPSDRFSAERTGGSVSTLTIQRTQQEDSAVYLCASSAGLAGEQFFGPGTRLTVL.

The rearrangement links TRBV30 to TRBJ2-7; D gene uncertain. With 1 base removed from V and 5 bases from J, the gap between germline ends came to 9 bases. The CDR3 contains 12 residues. Germline CDR1 reads GTSNPN; CDR2 reads SVGIG (reference sequence). The CDR3, as DNA: TGTGCCTGGAGTGACAGCTGGGACGAGCAGTACTTC. Amino acid sequence: CAWSDSWDEQYF.